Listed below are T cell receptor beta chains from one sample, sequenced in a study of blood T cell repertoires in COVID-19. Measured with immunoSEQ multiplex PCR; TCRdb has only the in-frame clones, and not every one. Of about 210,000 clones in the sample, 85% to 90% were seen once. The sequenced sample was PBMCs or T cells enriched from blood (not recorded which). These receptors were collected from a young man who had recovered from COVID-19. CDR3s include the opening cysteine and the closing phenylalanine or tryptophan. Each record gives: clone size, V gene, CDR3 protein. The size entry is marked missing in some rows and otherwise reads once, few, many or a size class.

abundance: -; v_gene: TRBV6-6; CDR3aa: CASSSRVAGYEQYF
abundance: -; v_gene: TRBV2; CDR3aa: CASSEAAWNYGYTF
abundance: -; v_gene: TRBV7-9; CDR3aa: CASVVQGTYEQYF
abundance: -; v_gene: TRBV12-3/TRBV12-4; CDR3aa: CASGFRADTQYF
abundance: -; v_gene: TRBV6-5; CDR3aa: CASSSQRGSTDTQYF
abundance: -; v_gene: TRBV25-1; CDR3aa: CATAGNKGPTDTQYF
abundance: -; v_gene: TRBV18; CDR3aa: CASSPIDRVNTGELFF
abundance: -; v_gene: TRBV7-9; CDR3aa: CASSLGGTGSNSPLHF
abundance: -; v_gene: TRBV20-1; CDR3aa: CSASNLAGATSTDTQYF
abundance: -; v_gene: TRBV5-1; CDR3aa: CASSHKGTGYNEQFF
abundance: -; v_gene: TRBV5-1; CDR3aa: CASSFSRQGSPGTEAFF
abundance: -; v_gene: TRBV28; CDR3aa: CASGSPGLQETQYF
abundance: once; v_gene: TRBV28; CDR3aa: CASSLSAEGNTEAFF
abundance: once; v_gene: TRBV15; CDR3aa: CATSRDYHRGGSEKLFF
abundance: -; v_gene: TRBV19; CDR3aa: CASSVAGGYEQYF
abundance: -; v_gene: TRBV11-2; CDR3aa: CASSTNPPDRLGNTIYF
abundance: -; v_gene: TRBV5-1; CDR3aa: CASSVGTGYYGYTF
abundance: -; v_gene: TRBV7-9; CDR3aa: CASSLDKTYEQYF
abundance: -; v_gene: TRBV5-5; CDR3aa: CASSLWTASYGYTF
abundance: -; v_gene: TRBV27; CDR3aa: CASSSSGSSYEQYF
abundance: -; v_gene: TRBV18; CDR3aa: CASSPVSGGTEAFF
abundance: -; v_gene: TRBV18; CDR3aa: CASSPPDRAYEQYF
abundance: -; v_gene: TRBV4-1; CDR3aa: CASTQAGRPDSNQPQHF
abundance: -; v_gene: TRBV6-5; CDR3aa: CASWAGRYNSPLHF
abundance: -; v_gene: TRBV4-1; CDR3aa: CASSRSTSGGPGETQYF
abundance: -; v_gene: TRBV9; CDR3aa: CASSPQQGSNSPLHF
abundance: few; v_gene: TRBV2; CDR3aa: CASSTSPGQGAGELFF
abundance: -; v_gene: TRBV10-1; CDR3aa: CASSERETSNTGELFF